This T cell receptor (beta chain) is drawn from a study of immune cell composition in non-small cell lung cancer. Study as a whole: Tumours were mainly lung adenocarcinoma or squamous cell carcinoma. Findings and limits, study-wide: Dominant in vivo tumour-associated clones were not shown to share tumour-reactive sequences. Squamous carcinomas (approximately 75%) more often had tumour-associated clones >0.5% than adenocarcinomas (around 33%).

This clone was detected only once. Its antigen is not known. Sequenced by immunoSEQ multiplex PCR; TCRdb stores in-frame clones only, minus some. The data contain about 4,900 clones, roughly 72% of them seen just once; the ten biggest clones take up 11% to 15%. Germline V gene sequence: CDR1 SGHAT, CDR2 FQNNGV. The V and J ends lost 5 bases and 3 bases, in that order; junction bases with no gene match: 9. The CDR3 is 16 residues long. Normal lung was sampled as far from the tumour as possible, at least 3 cm. Template was genomic DNA from frozen, unsorted single-cell suspensions. The chain uses TRBV11-2 and TRBJ1-1; TRBD1 agrees at 10 bases. The receptor comes from a human donor with non-small cell lung cancer. Material for sequencing was non-adjacent lung tissue. CDR3 sequence: CASSPRDRGKDTEAFF. The CDR3 DNA reads as TGTGCCAGCAGCCCGCGGGACAGGGGAAAGGACACTGAAGCTTTCTTT.